This entry features one T cell receptor (beta chain) sequence. CDR1 SGHVS and CDR2 FQNEAQ come from the germline V gene. There are 22 residues in the CDR3. V was clipped by 1 base and J by 2 bases; unmatched bases: 16. The time point denotes: pre-sensitization, week 0. Treatment of the sample: therapeutic diphenylcyclopropenone sensitization with weekly scalp DPC. The sample originates from a study of human T cells and chemical hapten exposure. TCRdb reprocessed the RACE reads with MiXCR, giving one entry per CDR3 protein. The data show 350,000 to 400,000 distinct CDR3 sequences, roughly 4.6% seen once.

The chain carries TRBV7-8 and TRBJ2-5, with 16 nucleotides matching TRBD2. The sequence was collected from a woman aged 50 to 60 with alopecia areata. Some clones in this sample may be carry-over from other donors' samples. This material consisted of whole blood, taken in connection with sensitization to the hapten diphenylcyclopropenone (DPC). CDR3 sequence: CASSLGRSLWGLAGGIQETQYF. Written as DNA, the CDR3 is TGTGCCAGCAGCTTAGGAAGATCTTTGTGGGGACTAGCGGGAGGGATACAAGAGACCCAGTACTTC.